This T cell receptor beta chain emerged from a study of T cell responses to AZD1222 COVID-19 vaccine. General study points: White British ancestry dominated among donors, who included more females, and clonal diversity was possibly underestimated. Spike was spanned by vaccine-associated CD4 TCRs, which were dominant at 160-218 and 743-854.

The table came from immunoSEQ multiplex PCR; TCRdb's copy has only in-frame clones and leaves some out. This sample yields around 170,000 clones, of which approximately 91% are seen a single time; approximately 0.98% belongs to the top ten. In regard to this clone: No antigen is known for it.

This sequence originates from an adult in good health. The material was peripheral blood, obtained on day 0 of AZD1222 vaccination.

The chain's CDR3 is CASSVDRGRETQYF. The CDR3 DNA reads as TGTGCCAGCAGCGTAGACAGGGGCCGGGAGACCCAGTACTTC. This chain joins TRBV9 and TRBJ2-5; 7 bases match TRBD1. The germline CDR1 and CDR2 sequences are SGDLS and YYNGEE. This CDR3 spans 14 amino acids. Trimming cost V 0 bases and J 5 bases; bases outside gene matches: 4.